These T cell receptor beta chains were read from a single sample in a study of cytomegalovirus exposure and HLA in healthy donors. The table came from immunoSEQ multiplex PCR; TCRdb's copy has only in-frame clones and leaves some out. The sample consists of roughly 100,000 clones, approximately 87% of them appearing once. Sequenced input: PBMCs. These receptors were obtained from a man aged 40-55 years in good health and CMV-seronegative. Each CDR3 is given with its conserved first and last residue. The order of the fields is D gene, clone size, V gene, J gene, CDR3 protein, CDR3 DNA. A D gene is named only where the DNA matches it firmly. Clone sizes are given selectively: once, few, many, or a class where the clone is expanded.

-,few,TRBV6-5,TRBJ1-2,CASSYSDRSYGYTF,TGTGCCAGCAGTTACTCTGACAGAAGCTATGGCTACACCTTC
-,-,TRBV14,TRBJ1-4,CASSQDPGSKLFF,TGTGCCAGCAGCCAAGATCCAGGATCAAAACTGTTTTTT
TRBD1,-,TRBV5-1,TRBJ1-1,CASIRDRGNTEAFF,TGCGCCAGCATCCGGGACAGGGGAAACACTGAAGCTTTCTTT
-,-,TRBV27,TRBJ2-5,CASTSGVGETQYF,TGTGCCAGCACTTCAGGGGTGGGGGAGACCCAGTACTTC
-,few,TRBV19,TRBJ1-5,CASSISAGDQPQHF,TGTGCCAGTAGTATATCTGCAGGGGATCAGCCCCAGCATTTT
TRBD1,once,TRBV6-1,TRBJ1-1,CASSSQGTEAFF,TGTGCCAGCAGTTCACAGGGGACTGAAGCTTTCTTT
TRBD1,-,TRBV9,TRBJ2-6,CASTNRGPGANVLTF,TGTGCCAGCACCAACAGGGGGCCTGGGGCCAACGTCCTGACTTTC
TRBD2,-,TRBV7-7,TRBJ2-1,CASSAGGAGYNEQFF,TGTGCTAGCAGCGCCGGGGGGGCGGGTTACAATGAGCAGTTCTTC
TRBD1,-,TRBV19,TRBJ2-1,CASSIVTGEDEQFF,TGTGCCAGTAGTATAGTGACAGGGGAGGATGAGCAGTTCTTC
TRBD2,-,TRBV7-9,TRBJ2-3,CASSLDPAGEVTDTQYF,TGTGCCAGCAGCTTAGATCCGGCGGGGGAAGTGACAGATACGCAGTATTTT
-,-,TRBV5-1,TRBJ1-3,CASSLGLLSGNTIYF,TGCGCCAGCAGCTTGGGCCTACTCTCTGGAAACACCATATATTTT
-,-,TRBV5-4,TRBJ1-1,CASSLGRLEGEAFF,TGTGCCAGCAGCTTGGGCAGGTTGGAGGGTGAAGCTTTCTTT
-,-,TRBV9,TRBJ1-6,CASSVTDSPLHF,TGTGCCAGCAGCGTAACGGATTCACCCCTCCACTTT
-,-,TRBV6-6,TRBJ1-1,CASSGGSTGAFF,TGTGCCAGCAGTGGAGGGTCAACGGGAGCTTTCTTT
-,once,TRBV13,TRBJ1-1,CASSFGYLNTEAFF,TGTGCCAGCAGCTTCGGGTACTTGAACACTGAAGCTTTCTTT
-,once,TRBV20-1,TRBJ2-7,CSAKTTYEQYF,TGCAGTGCTAAGACTACCTACGAGCAGTACTTC
TRBD2,-,TRBV28,TRBJ2-7,CASSLWLTSGGEQYF,TGTGCCAGCAGTTTATGGTTAACTAGCGGGGGAGAGCAGTACTTC
-,-,TRBV10-3,TRBJ1-5,CAISESRGYSNQPQHF,TGTGCCATCAGTGAGTCGAGAGGGTATAGCAATCAGCCCCAGCATTTT
TRBD1,once,TRBV10-3,TRBJ1-2,CAISSQGQGIYGYTF,TGTGCCATCAGTAGCCAGGGACAGGGAATCTATGGCTACACCTTC
TRBD1,-,TRBV5-1,TRBJ2-5,CASSFADRGPQETQYF,TGCGCCAGCAGCTTTGCAGACAGGGGGCCCCAAGAGACCCAGTACTTC
-,-,TRBV6-5,TRBJ1-2,CASSYGGGNYGYTF,TGTGCCAGCAGTTACGGTGGGGGGAACTATGGCTACACCTTC
-,few,TRBV27,TRBJ2-5,CASSQRTEETQYF,TGTGCCAGCAGCCAAAGGACTGAAGAGACCCAGTACTTC
TRBD2,-,TRBV7-8,TRBJ2-3,CASSSYRRGVSDTQYF,TGTGCCAGCAGCTCGTACAGGCGGGGGGTCTCAGATACGCAGTATTTT
TRBD1,-,TRBV9,TRBJ2-3,CASSVGGGQGPDTQYF,TGTGCCAGCAGCGTGGGGGGGGGACAGGGGCCAGATACGCAGTATTTT
-,-,TRBV7-2,TRBJ2-5,CASSPVGGAYGTQYF,TGTGCCAGCAGCCCAGTTGGGGGGGCGTATGGGACCCAGTACTTC
TRBD1,-,TRBV19,TRBJ1-5,CASSTGQPTSNQPQHF,TGTGCCAGTAGTACGGGACAGCCCACTAGCAATCAGCCCCAGCATTTT
-,-,TRBV6-6,TRBJ1-2,CASSYSEGHGYTF,TGTGCCAGCAGTTACTCGGAGGGCCATGGCTACACCTTC
TRBD2,-,TRBV5-1,TRBJ2-5,CASSLTSGGAQETQYF,TGCGCCAGCAGCCTGACTAGCGGGGGGGCCCAAGAGACCCAGTACTTC